These T cell receptor beta chains were read from a single sample in a study of regulatory T cells in long-lasting Graves disease. From the multiplex PCR reads, TCRdb called clonotypes with MiXCR, one entry per CDR3 protein. Of hundreds of thousands of distinct CDR3 sequences in the sample, around 13% were seen once. These data also formed part of another study, on T cells in Graves' hyperthyroidism and ophthalmopathy.

The starting material was peripheral blood mononuclear cells (PBMCs), obtained at new diagnosis, from a patient treated with antithyroid drugs. These receptors originate from a woman aged 30 to 39 with Graves disease. CDR3s include the opening cysteine and the closing phenylalanine or tryptophan. The D gene is left open where the match is weak. Expanded clones are given a class, and other clones once, few, many or no size at all.

d_gene: TRBD1
v_gene: TRBV27
j_gene: TRBJ1-5
abundance: many
CDR3aa: CATRTGRLPQHF
CDR3nt: TGTGCCACCAGGACAGGTCGGCTGCCCCAGCATTTT

d_gene: NA
v_gene: TRBV4-1
j_gene: TRBJ2-1
abundance: NA
CDR3aa: CASSNLGNNEQFF
CDR3nt: TGCGCCAGCAGCAACCTTGGCAACAATGAGCAGTTCTTC

d_gene: TRBD2
v_gene: TRBV25-1
j_gene: TRBJ2-5
abundance: NA
CDR3aa: CASSTSGGGRETQYF
CDR3nt: TGTGCCAGCAGTACGAGCGGGGGGGGTCGTGAGACCCAGTACTTC

d_gene: NA
v_gene: TRBV7-9
j_gene: TRBJ2-1
abundance: few
CDR3aa: CASSLALQGGSSYNEQFF
CDR3nt: TGTGCCAGCAGCTTGGCATTGCAGGGGGGCAGCTCCTACAATGAGCAGTTCTTC

d_gene: NA
v_gene: TRBV3-1
j_gene: TRBJ2-7
abundance: many
CDR3aa: CASSQVFVGATYEQYF
CDR3nt: TGTGCCAGCAGCCAAGTTTTTGTTGGGGCTACCTACGAGCAGTACTTC

d_gene: TRBD1
v_gene: TRBV5-1
j_gene: TRBJ1-1
abundance: once
CDR3aa: CASSLGGQTNTEAFF
CDR3nt: TGCGCCAGCAGCTTGGGGGGACAGACGAACACTGAAGCTTTCTTT

d_gene: NA
v_gene: TRBV13
j_gene: TRBJ2-7
abundance: NA
CDR3aa: CASSSSSYEQCF
CDR3nt: TGTGCCAGCAGCTCCAGCTCCTACGAGCAGTGCTTC

d_gene: NA
v_gene: TRBV3-1
j_gene: TRBJ1-3
abundance: NA
CDR3aa: CASSQGRRNTIYF
CDR3nt: TGTGCCAGCAGCCAGGGACGTCGGAACACCATATATTTT

d_gene: NA
v_gene: TRBV30
j_gene: TRBJ1-1
abundance: many
CDR3aa: CAWMRGGNTEAFF
CDR3nt: TGTGCCTGGATGAGGGGGGGGAACACTGAAGCTTTCTTT

d_gene: TRBD1
v_gene: TRBV2
j_gene: TRBJ2-7
abundance: many
CDR3aa: CASSATGTGGIYEQYF
CDR3nt: TGTGCCAGCAGCGCAACCGGGACAGGGGGCATCTACGAGCAGTACTTC

d_gene: NA
v_gene: TRBV12-3/TRBV12-4
j_gene: TRBJ1-2
abundance: many
CDR3aa: CATRTPLGYGYTF
CDR3nt: TGTGCCACACGGACCCCCCTGGGTTATGGCTACACCTTC

d_gene: TRBD1
v_gene: TRBV18
j_gene: TRBJ2-5
abundance: many
CDR3aa: CASSRHRGLETQYF
CDR3nt: TGTGCCAGCTCACGACACAGGGGGCTGGAGACCCAGTACTTC

d_gene: TRBD1
v_gene: TRBV19
j_gene: TRBJ1-2
abundance: NA
CDR3aa: CASSMGDSYGYTF
CDR3nt: TGTGCCAGTAGTATGGGGGACAGTTATGGCTACACCTTC

d_gene: TRBD1
v_gene: TRBV11-2
j_gene: TRBJ2-7
abundance: many
CDR3aa: CASSLAGTGITYEQYF
CDR3nt: TGTGCCAGCAGCTTAGCGGGGACAGGGATAACCTACGAGCAGTACTTC

d_gene: NA
v_gene: TRBV7-2
j_gene: TRBJ2-3
abundance: NA
CDR3aa: CASSLGWGPPDTQYF
CDR3nt: TGTGCCAGCAGCTTAGGGTGGGGTCCCCCAGATACGCAGTATTTT

d_gene: TRBD2
v_gene: TRBV15
j_gene: TRBJ2-2
abundance: NA
CDR3aa: CATSRDSGRETGELFF
CDR3nt: TGTGCCACCAGCAGAGATAGCGGGAGAGAAACCGGGGAGCTGTTTTTT

d_gene: TRBD1
v_gene: TRBV20-1
j_gene: TRBJ2-7
abundance: few
CDR3aa: CSANTVPGQGNYEQYF
CDR3nt: TGCAGTGCTAACACAGTCCCGGGACAGGGAAACTACGAGCAGTACTTC

d_gene: NA
v_gene: TRBV2
j_gene: TRBJ1-5
abundance: many
CDR3aa: CASSPERSNQPQHF
CDR3nt: TGTGCCAGCAGTCCGGAGAGGAGCAATCAGCCCCAGCATTTT

d_gene: NA
v_gene: TRBV7-2
j_gene: TRBJ2-7
abundance: many
CDR3aa: CASSLGGRYEQYF
CDR3nt: TGTGCCAGCAGCTTAGGGGGTCGCTACGAGCAGTACTTC

d_gene: NA
v_gene: TRBV14
j_gene: TRBJ2-1
abundance: few
CDR3aa: CASSQVLGVGEQFF
CDR3nt: TGTGCCAGCAGCCAAGTTCTCGGGGTAGGCGAGCAGTTCTTC

d_gene: NA
v_gene: TRBV4-3
j_gene: TRBJ1-1
abundance: NA
CDR3aa: CASSQGRVNTEAFF
CDR3nt: TGCGCCAGCAGCCAAGGGAGGGTAAACACTGAAGCTTTCTTT

d_gene: NA
v_gene: TRBV6-1
j_gene: TRBJ2-7
abundance: many
CDR3aa: CASSERPEVYEQYF
CDR3nt: TGTGCCAGCAGTGAACGACCTGAAGTCTACGAGCAGTACTTC

d_gene: NA
v_gene: TRBV5-4
j_gene: TRBJ1-4
abundance: NA
CDR3aa: CASSVGSFNEKLFF
CDR3nt: TGTGCCAGCAGCGTGGGGAGTTTTAATGAAAAACTGTTTTTT

d_gene: TRBD1
v_gene: TRBV20-1
j_gene: TRBJ2-1
abundance: few
CDR3aa: CSARKDRAPYNEQFF
CDR3nt: TGCAGTGCCCGGAAGGACAGGGCCCCCTACAATGAGCAGTTCTTC

d_gene: NA
v_gene: TRBV20-1
j_gene: TRBJ1-2
abundance: few
CDR3aa: CSASIRGIDYGYTF
CDR3nt: TGCAGTGCTAGTATAAGGGGGATTGACTATGGCTACACCTTC

d_gene: NA
v_gene: TRBV27
j_gene: TRBJ1-2
abundance: many
CDR3aa: CASSSIERGYGYTF
CDR3nt: TGTGCCAGCAGCTCGATAGAGAGGGGGTATGGCTACACCTTC

d_gene: NA
v_gene: TRBV6-4
j_gene: TRBJ2-2
abundance: NA
CDR3aa: CASKDPTGELFF
CDR3nt: TGTGCCAGCAAGGACCCCACCGGGGAGCTGTTTTTT

d_gene: NA
v_gene: TRBV10-3
j_gene: TRBJ1-6
abundance: NA
CDR3aa: CATGAGNSPLHF
CDR3nt: TGTGCCACAGGGGCAGGAAATTCACCCCTCCACTTT

d_gene: NA
v_gene: TRBV4-2
j_gene: TRBJ2-5
abundance: many
CDR3aa: CASSQAGRQETQYF
CDR3nt: TGTGCCAGCAGCCAAGCTGGCCGACAAGAGACCCAGTACTTC

d_gene: NA
v_gene: TRBV24-1
j_gene: TRBJ2-1
abundance: NA
CDR3aa: CATSDALRGNEQFF
CDR3nt: TGTGCCACCAGTGACGCCCTCAGAGGGAATGAGCAGTTCTTC

d_gene: TRBD2
v_gene: TRBV12-3/TRBV12-4
j_gene: TRBJ2-7
abundance: NA
CDR3aa: CASTGGRAGEQYF
CDR3nt: TGTGCCAGCACCGGCGGGAGGGCCGGCGAGCAGTACTTC

d_gene: NA
v_gene: TRBV27
j_gene: TRBJ2-1
abundance: many
CDR3aa: CASSSTFRGVFPYNEQFF
CDR3nt: TGTGCCAGCAGTTCGACCTTCAGGGGTGTGTTCCCCTACAATGAGCAGTTCTTC

d_gene: NA
v_gene: TRBV5-5
j_gene: TRBJ1-1
abundance: NA
CDR3aa: CASSLVGWGDKIPEAFF
CDR3nt: TGTGCCAGCAGCTTAGTTGGCTGGGGGGATAAAATCCCTGAAGCTTTCTTT

d_gene: NA
v_gene: TRBV28
j_gene: TRBJ1-2
abundance: many
CDR3aa: CASSLDSLGGYTF
CDR3nt: TGTGCCAGCAGTTTGGACAGCCTTGGAGGCTACACCTTC

d_gene: NA
v_gene: TRBV30
j_gene: TRBJ2-7
abundance: NA
CDR3aa: CAWNGGGAITYEQYF
CDR3nt: TGTGCCTGGAATGGAGGAGGGGCTATAACCTACGAGCAGTACTTC

d_gene: NA
v_gene: TRBV5-1
j_gene: TRBJ2-5
abundance: NA
CDR3aa: CASSLAAAGSQETQYF
CDR3nt: TGCGCCAGCAGCTTGGCTGCAGCAGGGTCGCAAGAGACCCAGTACTTC

d_gene: NA
v_gene: TRBV11-2
j_gene: TRBJ2-1
abundance: many
CDR3aa: CASRPTRLPDNEQFF
CDR3nt: TGTGCCAGCAGGCCAACGAGACTCCCTGACAATGAGCAGTTCTTC

d_gene: TRBD2
v_gene: TRBV19
j_gene: TRBJ2-1
abundance: NA
CDR3aa: CASSRAGVVLNEQFF
CDR3nt: TGTGCCAGTAGTAGGGCGGGAGTAGTTTTGAATGAGCAGTTCTTC

d_gene: TRBD1
v_gene: TRBV5-1
j_gene: TRBJ2-6
abundance: few
CDR3aa: CASSLQGQFGVANVLTF
CDR3nt: TGCGCCAGCAGCTTGCAGGGACAGTTCGGAGTGGCCAACGTCCTGACTTTC

d_gene: TRBD1
v_gene: TRBV18
j_gene: TRBJ1-2
abundance: many
CDR3aa: CASSPQTGQGAYTF
CDR3nt: TGTGCCAGCTCCCCACAGACGGGACAGGGGGCCTACACCTTC

d_gene: NA
v_gene: TRBV9
j_gene: TRBJ2-6
abundance: few
CDR3aa: CASSVSQGGSGANVLTF
CDR3nt: TGTGCCAGCAGCGTGTCTCAGGGGGGCTCTGGGGCCAACGTCCTGACTTTC

d_gene: TRBD1
v_gene: TRBV20-1
j_gene: TRBJ1-2
abundance: few
CDR3aa: CSATGEDRRRGYTF
CDR3nt: TGCAGTGCTACGGGAGAGGACAGGCGAAGGGGCTACACCTTC

d_gene: TRBD1
v_gene: TRBV27
j_gene: TRBJ2-2
abundance: many
CDR3aa: CASKGQRNTGELFF
CDR3nt: TGTGCCAGCAAGGGACAGAGAAACACCGGGGAGCTGTTTTTT

d_gene: TRBD2
v_gene: TRBV6-4
j_gene: TRBJ2-1
abundance: NA
CDR3aa: CASSPGTSDDNEQFF
CDR3nt: TGTGCCAGCAGCCCCGGGACTAGCGACGACAATGAGCAGTTCTTC

d_gene: NA
v_gene: TRBV20-1
j_gene: TRBJ1-2
abundance: many
CDR3aa: CSARVAGRRRGYTF
CDR3nt: TGCAGTGCTAGAGTGGCAGGGAGACGACGTGGCTACACCTTC

d_gene: NA
v_gene: TRBV29-1
j_gene: TRBJ1-3
abundance: few
CDR3aa: CSVSGGQIPSGNTIYF
CDR3nt: TGCAGCGTCTCTGGTGGGCAAATCCCCTCTGGAAACACCATATATTTT

d_gene: TRBD1
v_gene: TRBV20-1
j_gene: TRBJ1-1
abundance: many
CDR3aa: CSAREPGQGGTEAFF
CDR3nt: TGCAGTGCTAGAGAACCGGGACAGGGTGGCACTGAAGCTTTCTTT

d_gene: TRBD1
v_gene: TRBV19
j_gene: TRBJ1-2
abundance: NA
CDR3aa: CASSTRTGEGYTF
CDR3nt: TGTGCCAGTAGTACCCGGACAGGAGAAGGCTACACCTTC

d_gene: NA
v_gene: TRBV15
j_gene: TRBJ1-1
abundance: NA
CDR3aa: CATSRDKGGTEAFF
CDR3nt: TGTGCCACCAGCAGAGATAAGGGGGGCACTGAAGCTTTCTTT

d_gene: NA
v_gene: TRBV25-1
j_gene: TRBJ1-5
abundance: NA
CDR3aa: CASSDPTQADQPQHF
CDR3nt: TGTGCCAGCAGTGACCCTACCCAAGCGGATCAGCCCCAGCATTTT

d_gene: NA
v_gene: TRBV19
j_gene: TRBJ2-7
abundance: few
CDR3aa: CASSVLAESYEQYF
CDR3nt: TGTGCCAGTAGTGTGCTAGCTGAATCCTACGAGCAGTACTTC

d_gene: TRBD2
v_gene: TRBV19
j_gene: TRBJ2-1
abundance: many
CDR3aa: CASLNGRDPYNEQFF
CDR3nt: TGTGCCAGCCTCAACGGGAGGGACCCCTACAATGAGCAGTTCTTC

d_gene: NA
v_gene: TRBV6-1
j_gene: TRBJ2-5
abundance: many
CDR3aa: CASSISGRAGETQYF
CDR3nt: TGTGCCAGCAGCATCAGCGGCAGGGCTGGAGAGACCCAGTACTTC

d_gene: TRBD1
v_gene: TRBV27
j_gene: TRBJ2-7
abundance: many
CDR3aa: CASSPGQGPHEQYF
CDR3nt: TGTGCCAGCAGTCCCGGACAGGGTCCCCACGAGCAGTACTTC

d_gene: NA
v_gene: TRBV20-1
j_gene: TRBJ1-2
abundance: many
CDR3aa: CSARDYDRKNYGYTF
CDR3nt: TGCAGTGCTAGAGACTATGACAGGAAAAACTATGGCTACACCTTC

d_gene: TRBD2
v_gene: TRBV28
j_gene: TRBJ2-1
abundance: NA
CDR3aa: CASSTRTSVNNEQFF
CDR3nt: TGTGCCAGCAGCACACGGACTAGCGTCAACAATGAGCAGTTCTTC